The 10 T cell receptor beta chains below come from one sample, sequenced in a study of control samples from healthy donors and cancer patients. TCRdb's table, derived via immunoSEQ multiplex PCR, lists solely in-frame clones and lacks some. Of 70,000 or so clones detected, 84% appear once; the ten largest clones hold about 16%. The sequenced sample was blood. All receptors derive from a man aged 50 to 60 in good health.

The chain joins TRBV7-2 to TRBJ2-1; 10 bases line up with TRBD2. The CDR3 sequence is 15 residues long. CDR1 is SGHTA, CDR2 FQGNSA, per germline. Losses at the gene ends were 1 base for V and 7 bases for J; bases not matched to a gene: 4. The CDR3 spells CASSLDRTSGNEQFF. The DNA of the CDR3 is TGTGCCAGCAGCTTAGACAGGACTAGCGGTAATGAGCAGTTCTTC.

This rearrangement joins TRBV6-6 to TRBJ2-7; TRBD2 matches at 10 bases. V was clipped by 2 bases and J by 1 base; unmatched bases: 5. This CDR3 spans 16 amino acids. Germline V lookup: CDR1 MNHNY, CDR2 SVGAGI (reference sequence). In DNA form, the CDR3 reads TGTGCCAGCAGTTACCCTGGACTAGCGGCTTCCTACGAGCAGTACTTC. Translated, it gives CASSYPGLAASYEQYF.

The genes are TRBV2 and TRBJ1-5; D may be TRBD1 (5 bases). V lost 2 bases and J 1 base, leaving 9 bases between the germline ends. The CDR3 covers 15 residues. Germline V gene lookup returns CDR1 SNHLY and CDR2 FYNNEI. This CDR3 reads CASSERRDSNQPQHF. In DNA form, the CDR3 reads TGTGCCAGCAGTGAACGTCGGGACAGCAATCAGCCCCAGCATTTT.

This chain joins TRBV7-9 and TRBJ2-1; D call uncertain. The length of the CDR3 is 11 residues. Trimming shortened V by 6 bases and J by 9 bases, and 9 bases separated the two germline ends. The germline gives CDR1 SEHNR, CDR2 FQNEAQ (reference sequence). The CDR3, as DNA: TGTGCCAGCAGTGCTACAACTGAGCAGTTCTTC. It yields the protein CASSATTEQFF. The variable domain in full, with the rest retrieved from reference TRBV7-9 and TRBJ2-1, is DTGVSQNPRHKITKRGQNVTFRCDPISEHNRLYWYRQTLGQGPEFLTYFQNEAQLEKSRLLSDRFSAERPKGSFSTLEIQRTEQGDSAMYLCASSATTEQFFGPGTRLTVL.

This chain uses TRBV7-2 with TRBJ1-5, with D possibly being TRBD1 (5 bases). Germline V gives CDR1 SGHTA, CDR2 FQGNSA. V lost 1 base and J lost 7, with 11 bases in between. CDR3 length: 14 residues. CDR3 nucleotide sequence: TGTGCCAGCAGCTTAGGCAGGGCTGAACAGCCCCAGCATTTT. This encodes CASSLGRAEQPQHF.

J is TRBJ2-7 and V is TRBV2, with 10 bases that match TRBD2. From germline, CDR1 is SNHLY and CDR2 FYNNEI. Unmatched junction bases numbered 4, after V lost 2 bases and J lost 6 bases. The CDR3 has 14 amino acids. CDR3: CASSELAGAGEQYF. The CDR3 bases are TGTGCCAGCAGTGAACTAGCGGGAGCCGGCGAGCAGTACTTC.

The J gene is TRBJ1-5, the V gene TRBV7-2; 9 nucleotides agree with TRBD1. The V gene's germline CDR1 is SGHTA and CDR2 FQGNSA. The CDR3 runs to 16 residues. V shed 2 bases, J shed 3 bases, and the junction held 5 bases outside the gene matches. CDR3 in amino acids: CASSLYGTGNNQPQHF. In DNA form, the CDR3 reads TGTGCCAGCAGCTTATACGGGACAGGGAACAATCAGCCCCAGCATTTT.

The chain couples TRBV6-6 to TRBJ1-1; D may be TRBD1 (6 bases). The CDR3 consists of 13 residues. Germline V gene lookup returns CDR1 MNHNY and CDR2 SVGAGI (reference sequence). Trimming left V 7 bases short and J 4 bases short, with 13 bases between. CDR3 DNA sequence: TGTGCCAGCACTGGACCCAGGGGCACTGAAGCTTTCTTT. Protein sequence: CASTGPRGTEAFF.

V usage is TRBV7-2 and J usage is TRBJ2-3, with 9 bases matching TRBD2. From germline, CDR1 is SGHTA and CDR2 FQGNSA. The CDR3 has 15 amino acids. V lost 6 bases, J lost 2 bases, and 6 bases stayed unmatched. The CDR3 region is CASSRTSGFTDTQYF. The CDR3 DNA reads TGTGCCAGCAGTCGAACTAGCGGGTTCACAGATACGCAGTATTTT.

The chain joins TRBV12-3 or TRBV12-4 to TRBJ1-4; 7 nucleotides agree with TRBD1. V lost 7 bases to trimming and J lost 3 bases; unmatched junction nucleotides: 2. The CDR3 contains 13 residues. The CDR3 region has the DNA TGTGCCAGCACGACAGGGCCTAATGAAAAACTGTTTTTT. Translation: CASTTGPNEKLFF.